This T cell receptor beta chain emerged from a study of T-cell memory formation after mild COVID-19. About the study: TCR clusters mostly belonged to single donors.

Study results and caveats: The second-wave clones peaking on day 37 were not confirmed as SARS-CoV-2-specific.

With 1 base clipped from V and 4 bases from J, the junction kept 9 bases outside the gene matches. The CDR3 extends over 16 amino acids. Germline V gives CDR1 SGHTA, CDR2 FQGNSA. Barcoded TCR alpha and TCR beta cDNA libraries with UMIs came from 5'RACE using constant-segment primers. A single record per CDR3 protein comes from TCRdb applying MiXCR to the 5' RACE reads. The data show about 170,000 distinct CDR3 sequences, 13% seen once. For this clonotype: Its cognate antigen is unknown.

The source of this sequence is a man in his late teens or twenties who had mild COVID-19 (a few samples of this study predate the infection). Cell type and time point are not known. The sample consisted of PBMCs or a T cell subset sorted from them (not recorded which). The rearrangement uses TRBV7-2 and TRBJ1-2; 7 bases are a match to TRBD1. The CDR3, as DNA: TGTGCCAGCAGCTTAGTTGGAGGGGGCCTGCTCTATGGCTACACCTTC. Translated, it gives CASSLVGGGLLYGYTF.